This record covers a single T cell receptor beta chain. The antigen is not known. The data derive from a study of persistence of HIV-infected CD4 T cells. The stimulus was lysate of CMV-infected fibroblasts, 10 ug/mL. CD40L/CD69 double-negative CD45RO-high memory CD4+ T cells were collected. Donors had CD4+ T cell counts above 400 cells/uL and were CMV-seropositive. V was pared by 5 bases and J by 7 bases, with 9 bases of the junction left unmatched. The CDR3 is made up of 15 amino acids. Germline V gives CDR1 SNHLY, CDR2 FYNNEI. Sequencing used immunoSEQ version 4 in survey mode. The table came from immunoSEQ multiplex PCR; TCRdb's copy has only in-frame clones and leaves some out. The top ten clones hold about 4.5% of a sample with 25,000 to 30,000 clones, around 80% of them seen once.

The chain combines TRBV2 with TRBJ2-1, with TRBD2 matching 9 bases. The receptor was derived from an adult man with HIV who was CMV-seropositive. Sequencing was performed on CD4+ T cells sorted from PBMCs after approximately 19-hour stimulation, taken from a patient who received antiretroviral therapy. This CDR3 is CASSSAGGSWNEQFF. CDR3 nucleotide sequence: TGTGCCAGCAGTTCCGCGGGGGGGAGCTGGAATGAGCAGTTCTTC. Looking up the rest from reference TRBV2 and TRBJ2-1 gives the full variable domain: EPEVTQTPSHQVTQMGQEVILRCVPISNHLYFYWYRQILGQKVEFLVSFYNNEISEKSEIFDDQFSVERPDGSNFTLKIRSTKLEDSAMYFCASSSAGGSWNEQFFGPGTRLTVL.